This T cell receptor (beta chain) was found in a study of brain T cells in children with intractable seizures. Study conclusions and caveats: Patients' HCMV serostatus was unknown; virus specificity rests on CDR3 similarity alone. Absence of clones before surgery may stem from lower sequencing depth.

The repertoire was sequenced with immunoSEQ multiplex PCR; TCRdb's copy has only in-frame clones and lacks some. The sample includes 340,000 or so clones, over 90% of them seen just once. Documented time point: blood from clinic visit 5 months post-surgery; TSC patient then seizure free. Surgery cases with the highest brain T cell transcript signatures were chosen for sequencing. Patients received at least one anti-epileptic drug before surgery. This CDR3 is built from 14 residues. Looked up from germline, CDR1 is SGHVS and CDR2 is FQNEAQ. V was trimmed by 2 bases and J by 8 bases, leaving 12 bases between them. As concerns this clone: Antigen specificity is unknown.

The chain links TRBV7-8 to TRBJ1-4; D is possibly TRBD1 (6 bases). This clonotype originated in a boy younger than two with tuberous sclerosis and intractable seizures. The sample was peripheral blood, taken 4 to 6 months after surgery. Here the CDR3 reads CASSLTWTVEKLFF. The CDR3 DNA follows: TGTGCCAGCAGCTTAACCTGGACAGTCGAAAAACTGTTTTTT.